This T cell receptor beta chain was captured by sequencing in a study of cytomegalovirus exposure and HLA in healthy donors. Study summary: In a later analysis, it was reported that the roughly 130 validation repertoires had been produced on the same platform as the roughly 700 repertoires belonging to the first cohort. Study-wide results and caveats: Among TCR beta chains, those listed as cytomegalovirus-associated numbered over 150. The tendency of first-cohort TCR clusters to co-occur in the approximately 110 validation repertoires was identified by a subsequent analysis.

Clones were read by immunoSEQ multiplex PCR, and TCRdb kept only the in-frame ones, dropping some. The table lists 100,000 to 150,000 clones, around 96% of them singletons. The V gene lost 10 bases and the J gene lost 6 bases, with 14 bases spanning the gap. Germline V lookup: CDR1 MNHEY, CDR2 SMNVEV (reference sequence). The CDR3 length is 12 residues. Worth noting for this clone: The target antigen is unknown.

Sequenced sample: PBMCs. The clonotype was recovered from a man aged 18-30 years in good health and CMV-seronegative. This chain connects TRBV27 to TRBJ2-3; D might be TRBD2 (6 bases). This CDR3 reads CATGDWVDTQYF. The CDR3 bases are TGTGCCACGGGGGATTGGGTCGATACGCAGTATTTT.